This TCR beta chain was recovered during a study of post-analysis software for immune sequencing data. At the level of the study: As for disease course, relapsing-remitting, secondary progressive and progressive-relapsing multiple sclerosis were all included.

There are a few counts of this clonotype. Its specificity is unknown. General observations from the study: About five TRBV segments were more frequent in patients than controls; TRBV5-6, TRBV5-1 and TRBV20-1 belonged to this group.

V shed 4 bases and J shed 2 bases, with 9 bases lying between them. From germline, CDR1 is SQVTM and CDR2 ANQGSEA. The CDR3 runs 12 residues. Libraries were made from TCR beta cDNA, and they carried unique molecular identifiers. TCRdb processed the PCR reads anew with MiXCR; each CDR3 protein has one entry. In the table there are 550,000 to 700,000 distinct CDR3 sequences, roughly two fifths of which are singletons. The rearrangement uses TRBV29-1 and TRBJ2-7, with D perhaps TRBD1 (5 bases). This TCR was recovered from a girl aged 10 to 17 with multiple sclerosis. The specimen sequenced was blood. CDR3 nucleotide sequence: TGCAGCGTTGGTGACAGCGCCTACGAGCAGTACTTC. As protein: CSVGDSAYEQYF.